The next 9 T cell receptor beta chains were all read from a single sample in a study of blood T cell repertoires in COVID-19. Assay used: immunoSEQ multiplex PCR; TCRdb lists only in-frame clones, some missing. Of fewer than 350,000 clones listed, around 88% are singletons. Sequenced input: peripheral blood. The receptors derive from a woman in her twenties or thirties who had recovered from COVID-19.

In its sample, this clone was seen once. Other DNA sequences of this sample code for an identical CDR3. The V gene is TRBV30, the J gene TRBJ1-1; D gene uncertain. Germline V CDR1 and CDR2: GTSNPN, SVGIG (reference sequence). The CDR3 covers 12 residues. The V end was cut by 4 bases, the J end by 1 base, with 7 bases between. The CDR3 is CAWTTGNTEAFF. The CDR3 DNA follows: TGTGCCTGGACTACTGGGAACACTGAAGCTTTCTTT.

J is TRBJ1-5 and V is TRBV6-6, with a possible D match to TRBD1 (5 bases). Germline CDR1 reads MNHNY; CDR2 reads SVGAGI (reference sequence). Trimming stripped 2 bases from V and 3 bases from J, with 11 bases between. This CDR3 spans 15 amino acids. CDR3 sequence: CASSYPGGVNQPQHF. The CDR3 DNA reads TGTGCCAGCAGTTACCCCGGGGGGGTCAATCAGCCCCAGCATTTT.

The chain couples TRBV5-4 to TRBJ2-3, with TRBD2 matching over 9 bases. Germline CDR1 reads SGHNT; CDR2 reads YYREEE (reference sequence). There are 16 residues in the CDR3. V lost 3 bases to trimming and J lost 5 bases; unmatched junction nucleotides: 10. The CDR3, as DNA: TGTGCCAGCAGCTGGTTGGGCGGGGGGGCCCAAGATACGCAGTATTTT. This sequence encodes CASSWLGGGAQDTQYF. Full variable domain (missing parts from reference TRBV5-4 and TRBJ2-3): ETGVTQSPTHLIKTRGQQVTLRCSSQSGHNTVSWYQQALGQGPQFIFQYYREEENGRGNFPPRFSGLQFPNYSSELNVNALELDDSALYLCASSWLGGGAQDTQYFGPGTRLTVL.

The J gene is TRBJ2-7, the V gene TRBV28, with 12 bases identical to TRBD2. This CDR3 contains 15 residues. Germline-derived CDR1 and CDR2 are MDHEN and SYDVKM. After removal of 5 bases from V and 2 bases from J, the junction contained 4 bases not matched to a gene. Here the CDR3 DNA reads TGTGCCAGCAGTCAGGGACTAGCGGGCGCCTACGAGCAGTACTTC. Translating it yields CASSQGLAGAYEQYF. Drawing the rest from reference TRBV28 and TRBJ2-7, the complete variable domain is DVKVTQSSRYLVKRTGEKVFLECVQDMDHENMFWYRQDPGLGLRLIYFSYDVKMKEKGDIPEGYSVSREKKERFSLILESASTNQTSMYLCASSQGLAGAYEQYFGPGTRLTVT.

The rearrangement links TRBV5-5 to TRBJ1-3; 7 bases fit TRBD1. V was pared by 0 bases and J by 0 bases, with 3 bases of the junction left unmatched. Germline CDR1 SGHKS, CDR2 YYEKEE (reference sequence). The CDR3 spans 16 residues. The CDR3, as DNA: TGTGCCAGCAGCTTGGAGGGACAGCTCTCTGGAAACACCATATATTTT. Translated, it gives CASSLEGQLSGNTIYF. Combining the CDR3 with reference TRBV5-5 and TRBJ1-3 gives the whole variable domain DAGVTQSPTHLIKTRGQQVTLRCSPISGHKSVSWYQQVLGQGPQFIFQYYEKEERGRGNFPDRFSARQFPNYSSELNVNALLLGDSALYLCASSLEGQLSGNTIYFGEGSWLTVV.

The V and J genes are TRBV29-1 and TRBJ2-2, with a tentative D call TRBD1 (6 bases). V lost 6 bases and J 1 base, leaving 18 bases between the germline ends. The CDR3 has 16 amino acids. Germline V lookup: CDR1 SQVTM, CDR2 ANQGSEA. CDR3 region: CSVSDSGTKNTGELFF. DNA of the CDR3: TGCAGCGTCTCTGATTCCGGGACAAAGAACACCGGGGAGCTGTTTTTT.

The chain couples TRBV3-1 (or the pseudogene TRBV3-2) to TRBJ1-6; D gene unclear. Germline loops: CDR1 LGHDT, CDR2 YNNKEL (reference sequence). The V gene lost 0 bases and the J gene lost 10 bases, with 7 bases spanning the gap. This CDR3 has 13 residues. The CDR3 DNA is TGTGCCAGCAGCCAAGATAGGAGGTCACCCCTCCACTTT. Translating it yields CASSQDRRSPLHF.

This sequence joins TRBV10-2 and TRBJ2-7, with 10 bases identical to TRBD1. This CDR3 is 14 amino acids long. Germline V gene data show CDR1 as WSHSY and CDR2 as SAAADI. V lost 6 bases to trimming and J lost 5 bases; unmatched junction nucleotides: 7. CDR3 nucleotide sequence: TGCGCCAGCAGACGACAGGGGGCTGTAAACGAGCAGTACTTC. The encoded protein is CASRRQGAVNEQYF.

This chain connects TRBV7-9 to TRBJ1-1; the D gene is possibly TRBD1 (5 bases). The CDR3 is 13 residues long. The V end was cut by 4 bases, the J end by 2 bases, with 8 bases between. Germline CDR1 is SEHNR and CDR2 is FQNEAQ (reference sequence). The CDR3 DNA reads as TGTGCCAGCAGCTCGGGGGGTAACACTGAAGCTTTCTTT. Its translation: CASSSGGNTEAFF. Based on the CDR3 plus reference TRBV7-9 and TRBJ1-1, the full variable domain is DTGVSQNPRHKITKRGQNVTFRCDPISEHNRLYWYRQTLGQGPEFLTYFQNEAQLEKSRLLSDRFSAERPKGSFSTLEIQRTEQGDSAMYLCASSSGGNTEAFFGQGTRLTVV.